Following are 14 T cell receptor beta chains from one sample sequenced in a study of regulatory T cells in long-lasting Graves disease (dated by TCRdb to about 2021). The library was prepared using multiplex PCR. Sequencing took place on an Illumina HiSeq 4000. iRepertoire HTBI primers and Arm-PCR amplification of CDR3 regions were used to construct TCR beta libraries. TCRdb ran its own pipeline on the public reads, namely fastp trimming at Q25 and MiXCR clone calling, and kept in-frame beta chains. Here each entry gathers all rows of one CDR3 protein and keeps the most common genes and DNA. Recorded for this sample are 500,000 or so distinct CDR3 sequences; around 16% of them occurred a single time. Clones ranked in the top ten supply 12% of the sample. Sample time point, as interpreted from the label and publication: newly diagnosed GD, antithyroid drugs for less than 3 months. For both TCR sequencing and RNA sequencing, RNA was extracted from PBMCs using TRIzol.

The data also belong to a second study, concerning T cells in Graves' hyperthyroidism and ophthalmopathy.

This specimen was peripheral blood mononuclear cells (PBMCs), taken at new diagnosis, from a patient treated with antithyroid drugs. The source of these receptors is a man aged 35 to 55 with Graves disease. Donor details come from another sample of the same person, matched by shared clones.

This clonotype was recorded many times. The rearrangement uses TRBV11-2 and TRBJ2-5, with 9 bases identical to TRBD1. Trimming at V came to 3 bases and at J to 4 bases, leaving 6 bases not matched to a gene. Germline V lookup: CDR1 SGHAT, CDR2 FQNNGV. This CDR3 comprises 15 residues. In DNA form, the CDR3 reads TGTGCCAGCAGCTTTTACAGGGGGCGGAGAGAGACCCAGTACTTC. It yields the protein CASSFYRGRRETQYF.

The CDR3 bases are TGTGCCAGCAGTGAAGTTCGCCAGCCCCAGCATTTT. Protein sequence: CASSEVRQPQHF. The chain uses TRBV6-1 and TRBJ1-5; D is unclear. The CDR3 is 12 residues long. Germline-derived CDR1 and CDR2 are MNHNS and SASEGT. V lost 1 base and J 7 bases, leaving 5 bases between the germline ends.

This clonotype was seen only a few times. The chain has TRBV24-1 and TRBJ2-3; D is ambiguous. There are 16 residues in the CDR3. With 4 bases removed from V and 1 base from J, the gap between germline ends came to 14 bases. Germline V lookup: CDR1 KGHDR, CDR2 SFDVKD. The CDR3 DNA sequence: TGTGCCACCAGTGACCCCGGCGGCATCGGCACAGATACGCAGTATTTT. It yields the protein CATSDPGGIGTDTQYF.

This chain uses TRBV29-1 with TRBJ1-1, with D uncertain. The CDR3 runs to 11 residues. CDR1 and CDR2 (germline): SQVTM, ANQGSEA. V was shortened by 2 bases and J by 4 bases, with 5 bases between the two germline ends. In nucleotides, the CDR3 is TGCAGCGTTGAATACAGCACTGAAGCTTTCTTT. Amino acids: CSVEYSTEAFF.

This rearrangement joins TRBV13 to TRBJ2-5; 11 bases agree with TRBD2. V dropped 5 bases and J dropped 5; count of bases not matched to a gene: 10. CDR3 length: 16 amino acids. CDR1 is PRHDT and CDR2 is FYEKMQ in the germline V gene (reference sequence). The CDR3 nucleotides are TGTGCCAGCAGCACCGGGACTAGCGGCCTTCGGGAGACCCAGTACTTC. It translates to CASSTGTSGLRETQYF.

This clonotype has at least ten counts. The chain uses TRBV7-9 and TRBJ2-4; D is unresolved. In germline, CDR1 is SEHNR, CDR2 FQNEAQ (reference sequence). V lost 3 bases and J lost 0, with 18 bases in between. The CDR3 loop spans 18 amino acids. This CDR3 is CASSFEPTRSEAKNIQYF. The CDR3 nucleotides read TGTGCCAGCAGCTTTGAGCCCACCCGATCGGAAGCCAAAAACATTCAGTACTTC.

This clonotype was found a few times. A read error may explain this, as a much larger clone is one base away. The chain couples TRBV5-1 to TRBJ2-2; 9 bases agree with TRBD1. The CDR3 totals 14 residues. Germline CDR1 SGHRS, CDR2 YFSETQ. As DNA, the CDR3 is TGCGCCGGCAGCGACAGGGGGTACACCGGGGAGCTGTTTTTT. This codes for CAGSDRGYTGELFF.

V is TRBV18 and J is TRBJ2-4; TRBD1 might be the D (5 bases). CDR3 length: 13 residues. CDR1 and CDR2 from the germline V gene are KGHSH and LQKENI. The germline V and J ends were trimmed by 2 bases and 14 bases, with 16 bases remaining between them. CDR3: CASSPTPSGHEYF. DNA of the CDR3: TGTGCCAGCTCACCAACCCCGTCAGGGCACGAGTACTTC.

CDR3 sequence reads: CATSRAGSSYEQYF. The CDR3 DNA sequence: TGTGCCACCAGCAGAGCTGGGAGCTCCTACGAGCAGTACTTC. The J gene is TRBJ2-7, the V gene TRBV15; TRBD2 might be the D (5 bases). Germline V gene sequence: CDR1 LNHNV, CDR2 YYDKDF (reference sequence). The V and J ends lost 1 base and 0 bases respectively, with 7 bases between them. The CDR3 spans 14 residues.

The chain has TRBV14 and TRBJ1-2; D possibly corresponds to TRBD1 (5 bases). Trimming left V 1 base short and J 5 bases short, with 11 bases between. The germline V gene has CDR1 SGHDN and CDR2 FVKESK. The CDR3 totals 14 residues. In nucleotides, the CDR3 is TGTGCCAGCAGCCAAGGTCTTCAGGGTTATGGCTACACCTTC. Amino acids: CASSQGLQGYGYTF.

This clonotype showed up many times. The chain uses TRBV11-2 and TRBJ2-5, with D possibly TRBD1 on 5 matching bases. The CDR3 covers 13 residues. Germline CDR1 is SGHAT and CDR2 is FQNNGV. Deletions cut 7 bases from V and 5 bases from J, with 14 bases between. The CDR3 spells CASTLGQGETQYF. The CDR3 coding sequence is TGTGCCAGCACCCTAGGGCAGGGTGAGACCCAGTACTTC.

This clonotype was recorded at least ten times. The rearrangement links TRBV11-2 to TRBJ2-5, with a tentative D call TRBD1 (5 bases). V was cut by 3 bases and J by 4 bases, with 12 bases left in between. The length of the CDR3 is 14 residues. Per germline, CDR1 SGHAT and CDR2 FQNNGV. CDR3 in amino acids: CASSFSTAPETQYF. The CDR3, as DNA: TGTGCCAGCAGCTTTTCGACAGCTCCAGAGACCCAGTACTTC.

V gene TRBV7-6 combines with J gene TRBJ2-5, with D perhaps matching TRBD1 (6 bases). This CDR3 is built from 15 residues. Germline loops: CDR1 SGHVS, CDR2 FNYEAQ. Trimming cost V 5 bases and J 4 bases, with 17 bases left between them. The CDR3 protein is CASSRFTGLRETQYF. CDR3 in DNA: TGTGCCAGCAGCCGCTTTACAGGGTTACGAGAGACCCAGTACTTC. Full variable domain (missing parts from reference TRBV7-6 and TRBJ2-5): GAGVSQSPRYKVTKRGQDVALRCDPISGHVSLYWYRQALGQGPEFLTYFNYEAQQDKSGLPNDRFSAERPEGSISTLTIQRTEQRDSAMYRCASSRFTGLRETQYFGPGTRLLVL.

As DNA, the CDR3 is TGCGCCAGCAGCCAGGCTTACCCACAGGGAGTCGGTGAAAAACTGTTTTTT. Amino acids: CASSQAYPQGVGEKLFF. This sequence joins TRBV4-1 and TRBJ1-4, with a weak D call TRBD1 (6 bases). The CDR3 spans 17 residues. Germline CDR1 and CDR2: MGHRA and YSYEKL. The V gene lost 3 bases and the J gene lost 7 bases, with 21 bases spanning the gap.